This T cell receptor (beta chain) emerged from a study of T cell responses to AZD1222 COVID-19 vaccine (dated by TCRdb to the early 2020s). Some background on the complete study: A total of under 250 trial participants underwent TCR sequencing, of whom 200 to 220 had received two doses of AZD1222 and about 25 had received two doses of the MenACWY control vaccine. Trial participants were enrolled by age into subgroups of 18-55, 56-69 and 70-plus years, and around 150, 28 and 57 TCR-sequenced participants, respectively, were included in these subgroups.

Paper-wide results and their limitations: In the small 56-69-year group, the increase in depth fell short of significance, most likely because of low power. Vaccine-associated CD4 TCRs spanned the whole spike protein, with dominant responses in regions 160-218 and 743-854. No day 14 peak-response samples were available, so repertoires were characterized only after the peak T cell response. Conclusions about previously exposed vaccinees are limited because only five or six AZD1222 recipients were SARS-CoV-2 seropositive at baseline. After two AZD1222 doses, both the breadth and the depth of spike-specific TCRs were significantly higher than at day 0 and than in MenACWY recipients. Participants were mostly white British and included more females than males, and it was suggested by the authors that clonal diversity may have been underestimated. Epitopes outside the regions mutated in the B.1.351 and B.1.1.7 variants were reportedly recognized by nearly half of the unique spike-specific TCRs.

What this sample's time point label stands for: about 28 days (+/-7) after the second vaccine dose. AZD1222 recipients given second doses at about 4 weeks or at about 12 weeks were pooled, since spike-specific TCR depth and breadth were not found to differ between the two schedules. The vaccinee samples were drawn from two UK trials, COV001 and COV002, one of which was a single-blind randomized controlled phase 2/3 trial testing AZD1222 (ChAdOx1 nCoV-19) in healthy adults. Trial participant PBMC samples were collected at day 0 and day 28 after the second dose for TCRbeta chain sequencing. Remarks on this clone: The target of this receptor is not known. Nothing much larger sits one base from this clone, and base qualities are not available.

The CDR3 regions of human TCRbeta chains were analyzed by immunosequencing. On the authors' methods: Repertoire TCRs were matched against a reference library of SARS-CoV-2-specific TCRs generated with the MIRA antigen-specificity platform. Breadth was defined as the fraction of unique TCRs that were SARS-CoV-2-associated, and depth was defined as the fraction of total T cells that were SARS-CoV-2-associated. Using the MIRA data, each spike-specific TCR was mapped to the spike region that the TCR reacts to and placed in a CD4 or CD8 class. Log10-transformed breadth and depth values were compared by one-way ANOVA with Sidak's multiple comparisons tests. TCRdb stores this immuneACCESS table with in-frame sequences only. Part of the clones is absent; in the studies checked, under half of the shortfall reflects unresolved V genes, and no reason is known for the rest. D and trimming come from the DNA, and the V and J calls and clone size come from that table. Recorded for this sample are about 150,000 clones; around nine tenths of them occurred a single time. Approximately 1.4% of the sample is in the top ten clones.

This specimen consisted of peripheral blood, obtained 28 days after the second AZD1222 dose. This TCR derives from an adult who received the AZD1222 COVID-19 vaccine.

The DNA sequence follows: TGTGCCAGCAGTTGGGGGTACAGCTCTGGGGCCAACGTCCTGACTTTC. Translated, this is CASSWGYSSGANVLTF. The receptor chain draws on TRBV27 and TRBJ2-6; the D gene is perhaps TRBD1 or TRBD2, each of them matching over 5 bases. Inclusive of the bounding cysteine and phenylalanine, the CDR3 is 16 residues long. Of all the DNA, just the CDR3 is kept, 48 bases in frame from base 1. CDR1 and CDR2 (MNHEY, SMNVEV) derive from the germline V gene (reference sequence). The germline ends are 10 bases apart after V is trimmed by 4 bases and J by 0 bases.